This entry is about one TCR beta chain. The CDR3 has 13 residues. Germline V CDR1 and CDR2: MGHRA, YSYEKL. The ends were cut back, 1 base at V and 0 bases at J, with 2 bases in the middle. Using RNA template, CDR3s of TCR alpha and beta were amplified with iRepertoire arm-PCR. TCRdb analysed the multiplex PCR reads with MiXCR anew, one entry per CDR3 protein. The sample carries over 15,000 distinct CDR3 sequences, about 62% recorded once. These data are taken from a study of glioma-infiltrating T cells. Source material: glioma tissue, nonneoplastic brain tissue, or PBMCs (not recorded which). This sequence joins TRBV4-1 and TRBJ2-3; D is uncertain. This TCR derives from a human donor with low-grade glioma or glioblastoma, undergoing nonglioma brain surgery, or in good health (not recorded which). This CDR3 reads CASSQVSTDTQYF. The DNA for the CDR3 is TGCGCCAGCAGCCAAGTGAGCACAGATACGCAGTATTTT.